Below, 22 T cell receptor beta chains from the same sample are listed, as sequenced in a study of blood T cell repertoires in COVID-19. The assay was immunoSEQ multiplex PCR, and TCRdb's table has in-frame clones only and misses some. The sample gives under 200,000 clones, about 85% of which show up once; about 1.2% is in the top ten. Sequencing was carried out using peripheral blood. The receptor set was obtained from a man aged 55-75 years who had recovered from COVID-19.

The V and J genes are TRBV3-1 (or the pseudogene TRBV3-2) and TRBJ1-1; 8 bases align to TRBD1. Germline-derived CDR1 and CDR2 are LGHDT and YNNKEL (reference sequence). Losses at the gene ends were 4 bases for V and 10 bases for J; bases not matched to a gene: 11. The CDR3 has 14 residues. The CDR3 protein is CASSPLGQGIRAFF. CDR3 DNA sequence: TGTGCCAGCAGCCCTCTCGGACAGGGAATACGAGCTTTCTTT.

The V and J genes are TRBV5-6 and TRBJ2-1; TRBD2 matches 8 bases. Germline CDR1 SGHDT, CDR2 YYEEEE. This CDR3 is built from 16 residues. V was clipped by 4 bases and J by 7 bases; unmatched bases: 13. CDR3: CASSLRGSGAPNEQFF. The CDR3 DNA is TGTGCCAGCAGCCTGAGGGGTAGCGGGGCGCCAAATGAGCAGTTCTTC. The full variable domain, its missing parts supplied by reference TRBV5-6 and TRBJ2-1, is DAGVTQSPTHLIKTRGQQVTLRCSPKSGHDTVSWYQQALGQGPQFIFQYYEEEERQRGNFPDRFSGHQFPNYSSELNVNALLLGDSALYLCASSLRGSGAPNEQFFGPGTRLTVL.

The chain links TRBV5-4 to TRBJ1-1; TRBD1 aligns across 8 bases. V shed 2 bases, J shed 1 base, and the junction held 4 bases outside the gene matches. From germline, CDR1 is SGHNT and CDR2 YYREEE (reference sequence). The CDR3 is 15 residues long. DNA of the CDR3: TGTGCCAGCAGCTTCTTGGACAGGGCGAACACTGAAGCTTTCTTT. It codes for CASSFLDRANTEAFF.

This chain uses TRBV7-9 with TRBJ2-7; D not certain. The CDR3 length is 13 residues. Trimming took off 2 bases at V and 3 bases at J, with 8 bases between the two ends. CDR1 is SEHNR, CDR2 FQNEAQ, per germline (reference sequence). The CDR3 DNA reads TGTGCCAGCAGCTTATTTCCAGGCTACGAGCAGTACTTC. Its protein product is CASSLFPGYEQYF.

The chain is built from TRBV19 and TRBJ1-1; no definite D call. Germline values: CDR1 LNHDA, CDR2 SQIVND (reference sequence). V was pared by 10 bases and J by 0 bases, with 12 bases between. The CDR3 contains 13 residues. CDR3 residues: CAIREALNTEAFF. In nucleotides, the CDR3 is TGTGCCATTAGGGAGGCTTTGAACACTGAAGCTTTCTTT. Filled out from reference TRBV19 and TRBJ1-1, the complete variable domain reads DGGITQSPKYLFRKEGQNVTLSCEQNLNHDAMYWYRQDPGQGLRLIYYSQIVNDFQKGDIAEGYSVSREKKESFPLTVTSAQKNPTAFYLCAIREALNTEAFFGQGTRLTVV.

The chain has TRBV6-5 and TRBJ2-1; TRBD1 is a possible D gene (5 bases). The CDR3 has 14 residues. The V gene lost 6 bases and the J gene lost 6 bases, with 15 bases spanning the gap. Looked up from germline, CDR1 is MNHEY and CDR2 is SVGAGI. DNA for the CDR3: TGTGCCAGCAGACCTCGATTGGGGCCCAATGAGCAGTTCTTC. As protein: CASRPRLGPNEQFF.

The table lists this clone with a count of one. The rearrangement links TRBV2 to TRBJ2-5; 8 nucleotides line up with TRBD2. J gave up 2 bases and V 1 base, and 3 bases lay outside the gene matches. The CDR3 length is 15 residues. CDR1 SNHLY and CDR2 FYNNEI come from the germline V gene. The CDR3 DNA reads TGTGCCAGCAGTGAAGGACTAGCGACGCAAGAGACCCAGTACTTC. The encoded protein is CASSEGLATQETQYF. Full variable domain (missing parts from reference TRBV2 and TRBJ2-5): EPEVTQTPSHQVTQMGQEVILRCVPISNHLYFYWYRQILGQKVEFLVSFYNNEISEKSEIFDDQFSVERPDGSNFTLKIRSTKLEDSAMYFCASSEGLATQETQYFGPGTRLLVL.

The chain links TRBV9 to TRBJ1-6; 12 positions agree with TRBD1. This CDR3 contains 17 residues. The V segment lost 4 bases and the J segment 9 bases; nucleotides outside the gene matches: 11. Germline values: CDR1 SGDLS, CDR2 YYNGEE. Here the CDR3 DNA reads TGTGCCAGCAGCAACCGGGACAGGGGGCTAGGGGGTTCACCCCTCCACTTT. Translated, it gives CASSNRDRGLGGSPLHF.

The J gene is TRBJ2-1, the V gene TRBV29-1, with D maybe TRBD2 (7 bases). The CDR3 extends over 16 amino acids. Trimming stripped 6 bases from V and 7 bases from J, with 25 bases between. Germline V lookup: CDR1 SQVTM, CDR2 ANQGSEA. CDR3 coding DNA: TGCAGCGTCCCACCTGGGGGGGCCAAGTTCCTAAATGAGCAGTTCTTC. It is translated as CSVPPGGAKFLNEQFF.

This chain connects TRBV2 to TRBJ2-3; TRBD1 matches 7 bases. J gave up 0 bases and V 7 bases, and 7 bases lay outside the gene matches. The CDR3 consists of 15 residues. Germline-derived CDR1 and CDR2 are SNHLY and FYNNEI. This chain's CDR3 is CASNRDSPSTDTQYF. In DNA form, the CDR3 reads TGTGCCAGCAACCGGGACAGTCCTAGCACAGATACGCAGTATTTT.

This sequence joins TRBV15 and TRBJ2-3; 8 nucleotides agree with TRBD1. V shed 6 bases and J 6 bases; nucleotides not matched to a gene: 14. The germline gives CDR1 LNHNV, CDR2 YYDKDF (reference sequence). This CDR3 region has 16 residues. CDR3 nucleotides: TGTGCCACCAGTAAGACCGACAGGGGTTTTTGGGATACGCAGTATTTT. Protein: CATSKTDRGFWDTQYF.

This clone was counted a few times. The rearrangement links TRBV5-4 to TRBJ1-2; TRBD1 matches 8 bases. The germline V gene has CDR1 SGHNT and CDR2 YYREEE (reference sequence). CDR3 length equals 15 residues. The J segment lost 3 bases and the V segment lost 0 bases, leaving 4 bases of the junction unmatched. CDR3 region: CASSLGTGGDYGYTF. The CDR3 region has the DNA TGTGCCAGCAGCTTGGGTACAGGGGGGGACTATGGCTACACCTTC.

The rearrangement uses TRBV6-1 and TRBJ1-1; 9 bases are shared with TRBD1. After removal of 4 bases from V and 1 base from J, the junction contained 7 bases not matched to a gene. This CDR3 has 16 residues. Germline loops: CDR1 MNHNS, CDR2 SASEGT. The CDR3 DNA reads TGTGCCAGCAGTGGACAGGGGGAAGGACCGAACACTGAAGCTTTCTTT. This sequence encodes CASSGQGEGPNTEAFF.

V and J are TRBV2 and TRBJ2-5; D is perhaps TRBD2 (6 bases). V was pared by 4 bases and J by 4 bases, with 16 bases between. Germline CDR1 SNHLY, CDR2 FYNNEI. CDR3 length: 15 amino acids. Written as DNA, the CDR3 is TGTGCCAGCAGTGGCGGGACGCCCGAGGGAGAGACCCAGTACTTC. Translated, it gives CASSGGTPEGETQYF. Full variable domain (outside the CDR3, taken from reference TRBV2 and TRBJ2-5): EPEVTQTPSHQVTQMGQEVILRCVPISNHLYFYWYRQILGQKVEFLVSFYNNEISEKSEIFDDQFSVERPDGSNFTLKIRSTKLEDSAMYFCASSGGTPEGETQYFGPGTRLLVL.

The chain links TRBV3-1 (or the pseudogene TRBV3-2) to TRBJ2-2, with D maybe TRBD1 (5 bases). V lost 3 bases, J lost 1 base, and 12 bases lay in between. This CDR3 has 16 amino acids. Germline V gene lookup returns CDR1 LGHDT and CDR2 YNNKEL (reference sequence). The CDR3 region has the DNA TGTGCCAGCAGCCATCGCCGGACACAGAACACCGGGGAGCTGTTTTTT. The encoded protein is CASSHRRTQNTGELFF.

This chain connects TRBV3-1 (or the pseudogene TRBV3-2) to TRBJ2-5, with 13 nucleotides matching TRBD2. Germline V gene sequence: CDR1 LGHDT, CDR2 YNNKEL (reference sequence). The CDR3 is made up of 16 amino acids. J was trimmed by 5 bases and V by 4 bases; bases with no gene match: 7. The CDR3 loop is CASSLGLAGARETQYF. The CDR3 DNA reads TGTGCCAGCAGCCTTGGACTAGCGGGGGCTCGGGAGACCCAGTACTTC.

J is TRBJ1-1 and V is TRBV12-5; 9 bases align to TRBD1. The junction had 14 bases not matched to a gene; V was cut back by 2 bases and J by 4 bases. Germline CDR1 and CDR2: LGHNT and FRNRAP. CDR3 length: 18 residues. In DNA, the CDR3 is TGTGCTAGTGGTTTGTTCATAAACGGACAGGGGTCGGGCACTGAAGCTTTCTTT. Translating gives CASGLFINGQGSGTEAFF.

The gene calls are TRBV18 and TRBJ1-6; 10 nucleotides agree with TRBD1. CDR3 length: 15 residues. J lost 10 bases, V lost 0 bases, and 3 bases had no gene match. Germline V lookup: CDR1 KGHSH, CDR2 LQKENI. The CDR3 region has the DNA TGTGCCAGCTCACCACCGGGACAGGGGAGATCACCCCTCCACTTT. The encoded protein is CASSPPGQGRSPLHF.

The genes are TRBV19 and TRBJ2-3; D gene uncertain. The V gene lost 4 bases and the J gene lost 2 bases, with 10 bases spanning the gap. This CDR3 has 14 residues. Germline V CDR1 and CDR2: LNHDA, SQIVND (reference sequence). CDR3 residues: CASSSQAHTDTQYF. Written as DNA, the CDR3 is TGTGCCAGTAGTAGCCAGGCCCACACAGATACGCAGTATTTT.

The chain employs TRBV5-1 and TRBJ2-1, with 9 nucleotides matching TRBD1. Trimming removed 0 bases from V and 9 bases from J; junction bases left unmatched: 10. CDR1 and CDR2 from the germline V gene are SGHRS and YFSETQ. CDR3 size: 16 residues. The CDR3 region has the DNA TGCGCCAGCAGCTTGGAACCGGGACAGGGCGATTTTGAGCAGTTCTTC. The encoded protein is CASSLEPGQGDFEQFF.

The chain recombines TRBV4-3 with TRBJ1-6, with 7 bases lining up with TRBD1. Trimming took 2 bases from V and 7 from J; bases not matched to a gene: 11. The germline CDR1 and CDR2 sequences are LGHNA and YSLEER. This CDR3 contains 17 residues. Written as DNA, the CDR3 is TGCGCCAGCAGCCAAACCCCTCCCACGACAGGGAATTCACCCCTCCACTTT. Translating gives CASSQTPPTTGNSPLHF.

This clone was seen a handful of times. The chain uses TRBV5-4 and TRBJ2-1; 9 bases match TRBD2. The CDR3 runs 17 residues. Germline V gives CDR1 SGHNT, CDR2 YYREEE (reference sequence). Losses at the gene ends were 4 bases for V and 4 bases for J; bases not matched to a gene: 12. For the CDR3, the DNA is TGTGCCAGCAGCGCCGAAGGGAAGCTAGCGGGGTACAATGAGCAGTTCTTC. Encoded protein: CASSAEGKLAGYNEQFF.